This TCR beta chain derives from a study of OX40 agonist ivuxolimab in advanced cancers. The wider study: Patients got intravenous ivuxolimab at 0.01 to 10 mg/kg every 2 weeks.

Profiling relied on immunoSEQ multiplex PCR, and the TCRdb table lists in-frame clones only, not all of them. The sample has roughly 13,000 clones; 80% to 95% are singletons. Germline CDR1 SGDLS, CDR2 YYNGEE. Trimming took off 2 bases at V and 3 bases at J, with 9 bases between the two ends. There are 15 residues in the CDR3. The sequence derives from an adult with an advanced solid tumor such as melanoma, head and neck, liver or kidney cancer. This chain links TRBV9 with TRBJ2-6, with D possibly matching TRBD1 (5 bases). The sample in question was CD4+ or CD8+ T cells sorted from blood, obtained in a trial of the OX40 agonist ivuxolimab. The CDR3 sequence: CASSVSGFGANVLTF. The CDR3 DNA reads TGTGCCAGCAGCGTTTCAGGGTTTGGGGCCAACGTCCTGACTTTC.